This T cell receptor (beta chain) was documented in a study of T cells expressing NK-cell markers. TCRdb reanalyzed the 5' RACE reads, giving one entry per CDR3 protein sequence and no DNA. The table gives about 260,000 distinct CDR3 sequences; the top ten clones make up around 4.3% of it. The length of the CDR3 is 14 residues. Germline V gene lookup returns CDR1 SGHRS and CDR2 YFSETQ. Specimen: blood T cells: a sorted CD56 or NKG2C T cell subset, CD4+ or CD8+ T cells, or bulk PBMC T cells (not recorded which). V and J are TRBV5-1 and TRBJ2-3; TCRdb gives TRBD2 as the D gene, but with no DNA this cannot be confirmed. The sequence was collected from a woman between 18 and 70 years old in good health. The CDR3 region is CASSLTSRRDTQYF. The full variable domain, rest sourced from reference TRBV5-1 and TRBJ2-3, is KAGVTQTPRYLIKTRGQQVTLSCSPISGHRSVSWYQQTPGQGLQFLFEYFSETQRNKGNFPGRFSGRQFSNSRSEMNVSTLELGDSALYLCASSLTSRRDTQYFGPGTRLTVL.